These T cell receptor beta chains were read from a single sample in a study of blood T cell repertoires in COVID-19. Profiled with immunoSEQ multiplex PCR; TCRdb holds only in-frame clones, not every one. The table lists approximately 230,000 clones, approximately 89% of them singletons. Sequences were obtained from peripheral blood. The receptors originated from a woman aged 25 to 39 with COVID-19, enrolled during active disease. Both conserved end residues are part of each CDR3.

CDR3: CASSELTGNTGELFF
V: TRBV10-1
J: TRBJ2-2

CDR3: CASSSPGQGANTEAFF
V: TRBV27
J: TRBJ1-1

CDR3: CASSTPPGRYSNQPQHF
V: TRBV19
J: TRBJ1-5

CDR3: CASSSVPYEQYF
V: TRBV7-9
J: TRBJ2-7

CDR3: CATSETPLPAREETQYF
V: TRBV15
J: TRBJ2-5

CDR3: CASSYLQGAREGQYF
V: TRBV6-6
J: TRBJ2-7

CDR3: CASSSAGLGDQETQYF
V: TRBV7-6
J: TRBJ2-5

CDR3: CASSPGQGPEQPQHF
V: TRBV2
J: TRBJ1-5

CDR3: CASSRPLSSTSYEQYF
V: TRBV28
J: TRBJ2-7

CDR3: CASSLDSGQFDIQYF
V: TRBV7-9
J: TRBJ2-4

CDR3: CASSIGQVGNSPLHF
V: TRBV19
J: TRBJ1-6

CDR3: CASSLVGDTSGNTIYF
V: TRBV7-9
J: TRBJ1-3

CDR3: CASSKAIGSNTGELFF
V: TRBV11-2
J: TRBJ2-2

CDR3: CASKRERHPGDTQYF
V: TRBV7-8
J: TRBJ2-3

CDR3: CASSLVRTGGNTIYF
V: TRBV7-2
J: TRBJ1-3

CDR3: CASSYPGQPSGELFF
V: TRBV6-6
J: TRBJ2-2

CDR3: CASSLLNTEAFF
V: TRBV7-9
J: TRBJ1-1

CDR3: CASSPLGQGPNTEAFF
V: TRBV7-7
J: TRBJ1-1

CDR3: CASSLARGGSYEQYF
V: TRBV7-9
J: TRBJ2-7

CDR3: CASSFDGDQPQHF
V: TRBV12-3/TRBV12-4
J: TRBJ1-5

CDR3: CASSPLWRQTNTEAFF
V: TRBV18
J: TRBJ1-1

CDR3: CASSLRGSGTSNEQFF
V: TRBV11-2
J: TRBJ2-1

CDR3: CASSGGGLKTQYF
V: TRBV5-6
J: TRBJ2-5

CDR3: CASSPTSGPYNEQFF
V: TRBV27
J: TRBJ2-1

CDR3: CASSEPHRLAVRTGEQFF
V: TRBV2
J: TRBJ2-1

CDR3: CASSIGQGGETQYF
V: TRBV19
J: TRBJ2-5

CDR3: CLDPRPLWPQDGYTF
V: TRBV21-1
J: TRBJ1-2

CDR3: CSVEDSRSNEQFF
V: TRBV29-1
J: TRBJ2-1